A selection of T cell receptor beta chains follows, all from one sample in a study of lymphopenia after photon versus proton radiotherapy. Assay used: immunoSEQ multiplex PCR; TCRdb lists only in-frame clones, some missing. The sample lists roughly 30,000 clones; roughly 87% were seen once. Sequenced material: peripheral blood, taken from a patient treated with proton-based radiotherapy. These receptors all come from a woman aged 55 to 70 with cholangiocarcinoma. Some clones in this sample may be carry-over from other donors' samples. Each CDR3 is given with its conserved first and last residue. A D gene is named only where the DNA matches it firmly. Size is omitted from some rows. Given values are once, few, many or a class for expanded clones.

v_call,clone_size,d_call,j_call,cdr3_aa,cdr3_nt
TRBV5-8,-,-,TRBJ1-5,CASSFRSGQRRNQPQHF,TGTGCCAGCAGCTTTCGGAGTGGACAGCGGCGCAATCAGCCCCAGCATTTT
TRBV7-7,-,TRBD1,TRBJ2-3,CASSLGTGTDTQYF,TGTGCTAGCAGCTTAGGGACAGGCACAGATACGCAGTATTTT
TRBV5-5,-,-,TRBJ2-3,CASSLDGVYSTDTQYF,TGTGCCAGCAGCTTAGACGGGGTTTACAGCACAGATACGCAGTATTTT
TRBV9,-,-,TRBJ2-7,CASRDVYTGTDAYEQYF,TGTGCCAGCAGAGACGTCTACACCGGGACTGATGCCTACGAGCAGTACTTC
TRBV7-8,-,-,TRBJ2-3,CASSLVGTSFTDTQYF,TGTGCCAGCAGCTTAGTGGGGACCTCCTTCACAGATACGCAGTATTTT
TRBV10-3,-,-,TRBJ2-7,CAISGVGSYEQYF,TGTGCCATCAGTGGTGTGGGGTCCTACGAGCAGTACTTC
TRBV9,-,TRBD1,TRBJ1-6,CASSEFRQGHSPLHF,TGTGCCAGCAGCGAGTTTCGACAGGGGCATTCACCCCTCCACTTT
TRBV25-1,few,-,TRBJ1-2,CASSKTGIPYGYTF,TGTGCCAGCAGTAAAACAGGGATTCCTTATGGCTACACCTTC
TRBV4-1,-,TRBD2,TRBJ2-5,CASSQEIAGPLETQYF,TGCGCCAGCAGCCAAGAAATAGCGGGGCCGCTGGAGACCCAGTACTTC
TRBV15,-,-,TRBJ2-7,CATSRDSWPTYEQYF,TGTGCCACCAGCAGAGATAGTTGGCCAACCTACGAGCAGTACTTC
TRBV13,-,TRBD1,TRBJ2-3,CASTLRDRVRDTQYF,TGTGCCAGCACCCTCCGGGACAGGGTGCGAGATACGCAGTATTTT
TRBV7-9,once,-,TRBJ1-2,CASSLGGSDYGYTF,TGTGCCAGCAGCTTAGGAGGGAGTGACTATGGCTACACCTTC
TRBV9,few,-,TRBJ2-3,CASSVLPRWGTDTQYF,TGTGCCAGCAGCGTCCTCCCGCGGTGGGGCACAGATACGCAGTATTTT
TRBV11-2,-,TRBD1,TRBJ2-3,CASSHRGDTQYF,TGTGCCAGCAGCCACAGGGGAGATACGCAGTATTTT
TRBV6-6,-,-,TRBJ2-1,CASSYLVGEDEQFF,TGTGCCAGCAGTTACTTGGTAGGGGAAGATGAGCAGTTCTTC
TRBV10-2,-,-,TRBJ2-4,CASSETGAKNIQYF,TGCGCCAGCAGTGAGACAGGGGCCAAAAACATTCAGTACTTC
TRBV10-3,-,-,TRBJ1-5,CAISESTPYQPQHF,TGTGCCATCAGTGAGTCGACTCCGTATCAGCCCCAGCATTTT
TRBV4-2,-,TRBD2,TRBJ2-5,CASSQDPAGGPETQYF,TGTGCCAGCAGCCAAGATCCAGCGGGAGGGCCAGAGACCCAGTACTTC
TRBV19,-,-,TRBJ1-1,CASRSWRGLQMNTEAFF,TGTGCCAGTAGAAGCTGGAGGGGTCTTCAAATGAACACTGAAGCTTTCTTT
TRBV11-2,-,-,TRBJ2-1,CASSLYFDGHNEQFF,TGTGCCAGCAGCTTATACTTTGACGGCCACAATGAGCAGTTCTTC
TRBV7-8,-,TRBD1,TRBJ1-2,CASSLLAGQGGVGYGYTF,TGTGCCAGCAGCTTACTTGCGGGACAGGGGGGGGTCGGGTATGGCTACACCTTC
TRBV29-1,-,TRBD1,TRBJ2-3,CSVSTGGPWDTQYF,TGCAGCGTTTCCACAGGGGGCCCGTGGGATACGCAGTATTTT
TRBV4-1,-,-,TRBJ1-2,CASSHDLSLGGYTF,TGCGCCAGCAGCCACGATTTATCCCTCGGGGGCTACACCTTC
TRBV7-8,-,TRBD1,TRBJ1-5,CASSLVGGGQPQHF,TGTGCCAGCAGCTTAGTAGGGGGCGGTCAGCCCCAGCATTTT
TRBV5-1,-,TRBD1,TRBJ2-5,CASSLERTGGWETQYF,TGCGCCAGCAGCTTGGAGAGGACAGGGGGCTGGGAGACCCAGTACTTC
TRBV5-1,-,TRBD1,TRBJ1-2,CASSLGGTANYGYTF,TGCGCCAGCAGCTTGGGAGGGACAGCTAACTATGGCTACACCTTC
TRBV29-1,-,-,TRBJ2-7,CSVDSYEQYF,TGCAGCGTTGATTCCTACGAGCAGTACTTC
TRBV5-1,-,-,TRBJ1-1,CASSLEVGNTEAFF,TGCGCCAGCAGCTTGGAGGTAGGGAACACTGAAGCTTTCTTT
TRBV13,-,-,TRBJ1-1,CASSQNRGGAFF,TGTGCCAGCAGCCAAAACCGGGGGGGAGCTTTCTTT
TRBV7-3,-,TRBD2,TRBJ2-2,CASSLTGLAGTGELFF,TGTGCCAGCAGCTTAACGGGACTAGCGGGGACCGGGGAGCTGTTTTTT
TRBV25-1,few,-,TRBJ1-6,CASRQSVSGPLSPLHF,TGTGCCAGCAGGCAGTCTGTATCGGGGCCCCTGTCACCCCTCCACTTT
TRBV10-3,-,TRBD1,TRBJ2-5,CAISAPTGGQETQYF,TGTGCCATCAGTGCGCCGACAGGGGGCCAAGAGACCCAGTACTTC
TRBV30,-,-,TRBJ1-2,CAWSVTRESGYTF,TGTGCCTGGAGTGTAACCAGGGAGTCTGGCTACACCTTC
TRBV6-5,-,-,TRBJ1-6,CASSYSTLGNSPLHF,TGTGCCAGCAGTTACTCGACCCTGGGGAATTCACCCCTCCACTTT
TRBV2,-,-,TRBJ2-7,CASSETYRNEQYF,TGTGCCAGCAGCGAAACGTACAGGAACGAGCAGTACTTC
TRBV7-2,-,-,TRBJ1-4,CASSLVRSEKLFF,TGTGCCAGCAGCTTAGTTAGAAGTGAAAAACTGTTTTTT
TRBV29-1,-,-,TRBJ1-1,CSVRSPRGAFF,TGCAGCGTTCGTTCCCCCCGCGGAGCTTTCTTT
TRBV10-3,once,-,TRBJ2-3,CAISGFGSVWTQYF,TGTGCCATCAGTGGTTTCGGCTCGGTGTGGACGCAGTATTTT
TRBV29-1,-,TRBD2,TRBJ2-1,CSAVTSGYNEQFF,TGCAGCGCAGTGACTAGCGGATACAATGAGCAGTTCTTC
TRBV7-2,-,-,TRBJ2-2,CASTYTLLTGELFF,TGTGCCAGCACCTATACTCTTCTCACCGGGGAGCTGTTTTTT
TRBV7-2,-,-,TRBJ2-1,CASSLALTMYNEQFF,TGTGCCAGCAGCTTAGCGCTTACTATGTACAATGAGCAGTTCTTC
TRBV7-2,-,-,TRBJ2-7,CASSLDLTRVGEQYF,TGTGCCAGCAGCTTAGACTTAACACGCGTGGGCGAGCAGTACTTC
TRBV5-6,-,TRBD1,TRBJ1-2,CASSLSGTDYGYTF,TGTGCCAGCAGCTTGTCGGGGACAGACTATGGCTACACCTTC
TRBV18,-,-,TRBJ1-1,CASSPSGANTEAFF,TGTGCCAGCTCACCTTCAGGGGCGAACACTGAAGCTTTCTTT
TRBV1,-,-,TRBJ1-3,CTSSPFEGRDGNTIYF,TGCACCAGCAGCCCCTTCGAGGGGAGGGACGGAAACACCATATATTTT
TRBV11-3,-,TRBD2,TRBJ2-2,CASSSGPAGGTGELFF,TGTGCCAGCAGCTCAGGACCGGCGGGGGGCACCGGGGAGCTGTTTTTT
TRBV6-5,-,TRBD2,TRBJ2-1,CASAWREGRNEQFF,TGTGCCAGTGCTTGGCGGGAGGGCCGGAATGAGCAGTTCTTC
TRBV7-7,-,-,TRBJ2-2,CASSLARTTGELFF,TGTGCCAGCAGCTTAGCCCGGACTACCGGGGAGCTGTTTTTT
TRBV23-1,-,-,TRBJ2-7,CASSSWTHYSYEQYF,TGCGCCAGCAGTTCCTGGACACATTACTCCTACGAGCAGTACTTC
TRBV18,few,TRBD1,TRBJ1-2,CASSPQGTGLNYGYTF,TGTGCCAGCTCACCACAGGGGACAGGGCTCAACTATGGCTACACCTTC
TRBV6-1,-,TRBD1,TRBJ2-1,CASSTGTGTYNEQFF,TGTGCCAGCAGTACCGGGACAGGGACTTACAATGAGCAGTTCTTC
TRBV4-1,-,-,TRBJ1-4,CASSSWTNEKLFF,TGCGCCAGCAGCTCCTGGACTAATGAAAAACTGTTTTTT
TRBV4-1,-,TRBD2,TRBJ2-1,CASSQVEGLAGFEQFF,TGCGCCAGCAGCCAAGTAGAGGGACTAGCGGGATTCGAGCAGTTCTTC
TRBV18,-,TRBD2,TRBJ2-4,CASTGLAARDGIQYF,TGTGCCAGCACGGGACTAGCGGCCAGGGATGGGATTCAGTACTTC